These T cell receptor beta chains were read from a single sample in a study of T cells after yellow fever vaccination. TCRdb re-called the 5' RACE reads with MiXCR, one entry per CDR3 protein. This sample has around 250,000 distinct CDR3 sequences; around 7% occur once, and the top ten carry around 0.9%. The source material was CD4+ T cells sorted from PBMCs, sampled 15 days after the yellow fever booster vaccination. The receptors derive from a man aged 25-45 years who received the YFV17D yellow fever vaccine. CDR3s include the opening cysteine and the closing phenylalanine or tryptophan. D genes are given only for firm matches. Part of the rows lack a size; the others show once, few, many or a class for expanded clones.

V: TRBV24-1; D: TRBD1; size: few; J: TRBJ1-5; DNA: TGTGCCACCAGTGAGGGCCAGGGGGCAGGGCAGCCCCAGCATTTT; CDR3: CATSEGQGAGQPQHF
V: TRBV10-2; D: TRBD2; size: few; J: TRBJ2-3; DNA: TGCGCCAGCAGTGAGGGAGCGGGAGGTACTAGCACAGATACGCAGTATTTT; CDR3: CASSEGAGGTSTDTQYF
V: TRBV4-3; D: NA; size: many; J: TRBJ2-1; DNA: TGCGCCAGCAGCCAAGAGCCCTACAATGAGCAGTTCTTC; CDR3: CASSQEPYNEQFF
V: TRBV7-3; D: TRBD2; size: few; J: TRBJ2-3; DNA: TGTGCCAGCAGCTTGAGCGGGAAAAGCACAGATACGCAGTATTTT; CDR3: CASSLSGKSTDTQYF
V: TRBV5-5; D: TRBD1; size: few; J: TRBJ2-5; DNA: TGTGCCAGCAGCAACCGGGACAGGGGATCGGGGGCAGAGACCCAGTACTTC; CDR3: CASSNRDRGSGAETQYF
V: TRBV5-1; D: NA; size: many; J: TRBJ2-1; DNA: TGCGCCAGCACCTTGGGTGGGGGGCTCAATGAGCAGTTCTTC; CDR3: CASTLGGGLNEQFF
V: TRBV4-1; D: NA; size: NA; J: TRBJ2-2; DNA: TGCGCCAGCAGGATCTCGGCCGACACCGGGGAGCTGTTTTTT; CDR3: CASRISADTGELFF
V: TRBV20-1; D: NA; size: few; J: TRBJ2-7; DNA: TGCAGTGCTCAATCGGCAGGGCTTGGGGAGCAGTACTTC; CDR3: CSAQSAGLGEQYF
V: TRBV12-3/TRBV12-4; D: NA; size: many; J: TRBJ2-2; DNA: TGTGCCAGCAGTACGGACGCGGGGCTCACCGGGGAGCTGTTTTTT; CDR3: CASSTDAGLTGELFF
V: TRBV29-1; D: TRBD2; size: few; J: TRBJ2-7; DNA: TGCAGCGTTATGGCGGGAGCGAGAGCCTACGAGCAGTACTTC; CDR3: CSVMAGARAYEQYF
V: TRBV6-2/TRBV6-3; D: NA; size: NA; J: TRBJ2-1; DNA: TGTGCCAGCAGTTTACCCCGCGGCGATGAGCAGTTCTTC; CDR3: CASSLPRGDEQFF
V: TRBV7-9; D: TRBD1; size: many; J: TRBJ2-5; DNA: TGTGCCAGCGGGTCGACAGGGGCAGAGACCCAGTACTTC; CDR3: CASGSTGAETQYF
V: TRBV3-1; D: TRBD1; size: few; J: TRBJ1-1; DNA: TGTGCCAGCAGCCAAACGGGACAGACAAACACTGAAGCTTTCTTT; CDR3: CASSQTGQTNTEAFF
V: TRBV5-1; D: NA; size: few; J: TRBJ2-7; DNA: TGCGCCAGCAGCTTGGGGGGGACCCGATCCTACGAGCAGTACTTC; CDR3: CASSLGGTRSYEQYF
V: TRBV7-2; D: NA; size: NA; J: TRBJ2-2; DNA: TGTGCCAGCAGCAACAGACAGCATACCTCCGGGGAGCTGTTTTTT; CDR3: CASSNRQHTSGELFF
V: TRBV7-2; D: NA; size: many; J: TRBJ1-1; DNA: TGTGCCAGCAGCATTTTGGAGGACACTGAAGCTTTCTTT; CDR3: CASSILEDTEAFF
V: TRBV5-1; D: NA; size: few; J: TRBJ2-5; DNA: TGCGCCAGCAGCATCACAGGGAGAGAGACCCAGTACTTC; CDR3: CASSITGRETQYF
V: TRBV20-1; D: NA; size: NA; J: TRBJ2-5; DNA: TGCAGTGCTAGAGAGGGCCCGGGGACCCAGTACTTC; CDR3: CSAREGPGTQYF
V: TRBV15; D: NA; size: NA; J: TRBJ2-5; DNA: TGTGCCACCAGCAGAGATCCGGGGGAGACCCAGTACTTC; CDR3: CATSRDPGETQYF
V: TRBV5-4; D: NA; size: NA; J: TRBJ2-1; DNA: TGTGCCAGCAGCTTGGCCAGGACTGGCGACAATGAGCAGTTCTTC; CDR3: CASSLARTGDNEQFF